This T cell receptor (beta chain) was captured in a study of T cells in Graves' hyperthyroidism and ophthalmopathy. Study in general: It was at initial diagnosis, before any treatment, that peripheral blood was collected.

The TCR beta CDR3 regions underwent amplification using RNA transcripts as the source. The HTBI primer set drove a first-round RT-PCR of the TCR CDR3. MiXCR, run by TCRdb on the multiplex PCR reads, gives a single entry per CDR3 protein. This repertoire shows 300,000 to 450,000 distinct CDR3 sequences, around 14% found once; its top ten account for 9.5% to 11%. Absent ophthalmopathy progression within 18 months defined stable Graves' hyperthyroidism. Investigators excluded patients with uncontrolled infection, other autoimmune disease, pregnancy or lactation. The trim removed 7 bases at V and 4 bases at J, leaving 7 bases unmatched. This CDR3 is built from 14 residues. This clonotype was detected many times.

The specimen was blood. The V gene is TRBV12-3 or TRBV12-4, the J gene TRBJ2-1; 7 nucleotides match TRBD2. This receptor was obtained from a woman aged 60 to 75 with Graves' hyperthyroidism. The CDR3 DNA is TGTGCCAGCAACCGGGCTAGCGGATACAATGAGCAGTTCTTC. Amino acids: CASNRASGYNEQFF.